This T cell receptor (beta chain) was recorded in a study of T cells in Graves' hyperthyroidism and ophthalmopathy. Overall study findings and caveats: Ophthalmopathy could be told apart from stable hyperthyroidism with a 13 V-J model. Ophthalmopathy, which appeared later, was predicted by the model a median 6.5 months before onset. Most thyroid clonotypes that were expanded above 0.001 also turned up in blood.

RNA transcripts provided the source from which TCR beta CDR3 regions were amplified. The HTBI primer set drove a first-round RT-PCR of the TCR CDR3. TCRdb reanalysed the multiplex PCR reads using MiXCR and keeps one entry per CDR3 protein. The sample holds about 640,000 distinct CDR3 sequences; less than 25% are singletons and the top ten take around a third. Disease duration was under 3 months in the ophthalmopathy patients, who also had a Clinical Activity Score of at least 3 and a NOSPECS grade of at least 4. Germline V lookup: CDR1 PRHDT, CDR2 FYEKMQ (reference sequence). The CDR3 has 16 amino acids. With respect to this clonotype: Its specificity is not known. The germline gene is not matched at one end of the junction; a read error may be the cause.

V gene TRBV13 combines with J gene TRBJ1-2, with TRBD1 as a possible D gene (6 bases). Sequencing was performed on blood. The sequence was collected from a young man with Graves' ophthalmopathy. CDR3 bases: TGTGCCAGCAGCTTACATATCGGGGGCTCCAACTACGGCTACACCTTC. Its translation: CASSLHIGGSNYGYTF.